The 25 T cell receptor beta chains presented below share a single source sample, sequenced in a study of blood T cell repertoires in COVID-19. The method was immunoSEQ multiplex PCR; TCRdb's version includes in-frame clones alone and lacks a portion of them. There are 300,000 or so clones in the sample; around 83% occur only once, and approximately 1.1% lies in the top ten. The sample comprised peripheral blood. These receptors were collected from a woman aged 50 to 60 with acute or convalescent COVID-19.

J is TRBJ2-1 and V is TRBV19; TRBD2 matches 14 bases. There are 15 residues in the CDR3. The V and J ends lost 6 bases and 6 bases, in that order; junction bases with no gene match: 4. CDR1 is LNHDA and CDR2 is SQIVND in the germline V gene (reference sequence). The CDR3 DNA reads as TGTGCCAGTAGCCTGGGACTAGCGGGGGCCAATGAGCAGTTCTTC. Translation gives CASSLGLAGANEQFF. The whole variable domain, remainder taken from reference TRBV19 and TRBJ2-1, is DGGITQSPKYLFRKEGQNVTLSCEQNLNHDAMYWYRQDPGQGLRLIYYSQIVNDFQKGDIAEGYSVSREKKESFPLTVTSAQKNPTAFYLCASSLGLAGANEQFFGPGTRLTVL.

This sequence joins TRBV10-3 and TRBJ1-1; 9 nucleotides match TRBD1. Losses at the gene ends were 3 bases for V and 5 bases for J; bases not matched to a gene: 7. The germline V gene has CDR1 ENHRY and CDR2 SYGVKD. This CDR3 has 15 residues. The CDR3 bases are TGTGCCATCAGTGACAGGGGACAGGGAGGAACTGAAGCTTTCTTT. Translation gives CAISDRGQGGTEAFF.

The DNA of the CDR3 is TGTGCCAGCAGCCGGGACAGGAACACTGAAGCTTTCTTT. Amino acid sequence: CASSRDRNTEAFF. The chain has TRBV7-3 and TRBJ1-1; 7 nucleotides agree with TRBD1. The germline CDR1 and CDR2 sequences are SGHTA and FQGTGA. The ends lost 5 bases at V and 1 base at J; junction bases unmatched: 1. This CDR3 spans 13 amino acids.

This sequence joins TRBV2 and TRBJ1-1; possibly TRBD1 for D (6 bases). V was cut by 6 bases and J by 4 bases, with 18 bases left in between. The CDR3 covers 15 residues. Germline CDR1 is SNHLY and CDR2 is FYNNEI. CDR3 protein: CASSVGTPSSTEAFF. The CDR3 region has the DNA TGTGCCAGCAGCGTTGGGACACCCTCAAGCACTGAAGCTTTCTTT. Using reference TRBV2 and TRBJ1-1 for the parts outside the CDR3, the full variable domain is EPEVTQTPSHQVTQMGQEVILRCVPISNHLYFYWYRQILGQKVEFLVSFYNNEISEKSEIFDDQFSVERPDGSNFTLKIRSTKLEDSAMYFCASSVGTPSSTEAFFGQGTRLTVV.

The CDR3 spells CAISYRSPGELFF. CDR3 DNA: TGTGCCATCAGCTACAGGTCCCCCGGGGAGCTGTTTTTT. The chain combines TRBV10-3 with TRBJ2-2, with D possibly TRBD1 on 5 matching bases. The CDR3 has 13 amino acids. Per the germline V gene, CDR1 is ENHRY and CDR2 is SYGVKD. Between the trimmed V and J ends, which lost 6 bases and 6 bases, there was a span of 11 bases.

Remarks on this clone: This sample also contains other DNA sequences that code for the same CDR3. J is TRBJ2-7 and V is TRBV11-3; TRBD1 might be the D (5 bases). From germline, CDR1 is SGHNT and CDR2 YENEEA. The CDR3 totals 12 residues. The V and J ends lost 2 bases and 5 bases respectively, with 7 bases between them. The CDR3 region is CASSLQGDEQYF. The CDR3 DNA is TGTGCCAGCAGCTTACAAGGGGACGAGCAGTACTTC.

The chain is built from TRBV5-4 and TRBJ2-7, with TRBD2 matching over 9 bases. The germline gives CDR1 SGHNT, CDR2 YYREEE (reference sequence). The CDR3 covers 15 residues. The junction had 9 bases not matched to a gene; V was cut back by 2 bases and J by 6 bases. CDR3 DNA: TGTGCCAGCAGCTTCGGGCGGGAGGGCCTCACCGAGCAGTACTTC. Translating it yields CASSFGREGLTEQYF.

The J gene is TRBJ1-5, the V gene TRBV12-5, with D possibly being TRBD1 (5 bases). The V gene lost 6 bases and the J gene lost 5 bases, with 23 bases spanning the gap. Germline loops: CDR1 LGHNT, CDR2 FRNRAP. The CDR3 loop spans 17 amino acids. The DNA of the CDR3 is TGTGCTAGTGGCTCCCAGGTCGCCCGGGCGACAGATCAGCCCCAGCATTTT. Protein sequence: CASGSQVARATDQPQHF.

Turning to this clone: Relative to the germline gene, one junction end is altered; a read error may explain this. The CDR3, as DNA: TGCGCCAGCACCCAAGGGGGTCACGGGGATCAGCCCCAGCATTTT. It translates to CASTQGGHGDQPQHF. V is TRBV4-1 and J is TRBJ1-5; tentatively, D is TRBD1 (6 bases). The CDR3 sequence is 15 residues long. Germline V gene sequence: CDR1 MGHRA, CDR2 YSYEKL.

In its sample, this clone was seen a few times. The rearrangement uses TRBV18 and TRBJ2-7; D possibly corresponds to TRBD1 (6 bases). Germline lookup yields CDR1 KGHSH and CDR2 LQKENI. This CDR3 is built from 13 residues. The V and J ends lost 5 bases and 5 bases respectively, with 13 bases between them. The CDR3 bases are TGTGCCAGCTCATCCCTACAGGGACACGAGCAGTACGTC. This codes for CASSSLQGHEQYV.

This clone is a singleton in its sample. V and J are TRBV10-2 and TRBJ1-4, with 7 nucleotides matching TRBD1. The germline gives CDR1 WSHSY, CDR2 SAAADI. There are 13 residues in the CDR3. V lost 6 bases to trimming and J lost 7 bases; unmatched junction nucleotides: 5. The CDR3 DNA reads as TGCGCCAGCAGAGGGGGCTCCGGTGAAAAACTGTTTTTT. It encodes CASRGGSGEKLFF.

A note on this clone: At the DNA level, this CDR3 is encoded by other sequences in the same sample as well. The V and J genes are TRBV18 and TRBJ2-1; D may be TRBD1 (6 bases). The CDR3 consists of 13 residues. Germline V gene sequence: CDR1 KGHSH, CDR2 LQKENI. V dropped 3 bases and J dropped 5 bases, with 8 bases sitting between them. CDR3 region: CASSPGQNNEQFF. In nucleotides, the CDR3 is TGTGCCAGCTCACCCGGACAGAACAATGAGCAGTTCTTC.

This chain links TRBV28 with TRBJ1-2; 7 bases are a match to TRBD1. Germline lookup yields CDR1 MDHEN and CDR2 SYDVKM. The CDR3 has 13 residues. The trim removed 1 base at V and 13 bases at J, leaving 9 bases unmatched. The CDR3 nucleotides are TGTGCCAGCAGTTTATCGGTCAGGGGGTATGTCACCTTC. Its protein product is CASSLSVRGYVTF.

This clone was recorded once. The J gene is TRBJ1-2, the V gene TRBV7-8; TRBD1 aligns across 7 bases. Looked up from germline, CDR1 is SGHVS and CDR2 is FQNEAQ. Trimming at V came to 2 bases and at J to 6 bases, leaving 6 bases not matched to a gene. The CDR3 is 14 amino acids. The CDR3 bases are TGTGCCAGCAGCTTAAGCGGGCAGGGGGATGGCTACACCTTC. Amino acids: CASSLSGQGDGYTF. Combining the CDR3 with reference TRBV7-8 and TRBJ1-2 gives the whole variable domain GAGVSQSPRYKVAKRGQDVALRCDPISGHVSLFWYQQALGQGPEFLTYFQNEAQLDKSGLPSDRFFAERPEGSVSTLKIQRTQQEDSAVYLCASSLSGQGDGYTFGSGTRLTVV.

The DNA for the CDR3 is TGTGCCAGCAGTGAAAGTCGGACCGGGGAGCTGTTTTTT. This translates into CASSESRTGELFF. This rearrangement joins TRBV6-1 to TRBJ2-2; D is uncertain. The CDR3 is 13 residues long. Deletions cut 2 bases from V and 5 bases from J, with 6 bases between. Per germline, CDR1 MNHNS and CDR2 SASEGT.

V and J are TRBV12-3 or TRBV12-4 and TRBJ1-1; D may be TRBD1 (6 bases). The length of the CDR3 is 12 residues. V was clipped by 3 bases and J by 7 bases, with 9 bases between them. The chain's CDR3 is CASSLGAFEAFF. As DNA, the CDR3 is TGTGCCAGCAGTTTGGGGGCCTTTGAAGCTTTCTTT.

The rearrangement joins TRBV5-1 to TRBJ1-4; TRBD1 agrees at 7 bases. V was pared by 0 bases and J by 6 bases, with 5 bases of the junction left unmatched. CDR1 is SGHRS, CDR2 YFSETQ, per germline. The CDR3 runs to 15 residues. The CDR3: CASSLVSRGHEKLFF. CDR3 in DNA: TGCGCCAGCAGCTTGGTTAGTAGGGGGCATGAAAAACTGTTTTTT. Based on the CDR3 plus reference TRBV5-1 and TRBJ1-4, the full variable domain is KAGVTQTPRYLIKTRGQQVTLSCSPISGHRSVSWYQQTPGQGLQFLFEYFSETQRNKGNFPGRFSGRQFSNSRSEMNVSTLELGDSALYLCASSLVSRGHEKLFFGSGTQLSVL.

The genes are TRBV2 and TRBJ2-3; D might be TRBD2 (5 bases). CDR1 is SNHLY and CDR2 is FYNNEI in the germline V gene. V shed 4 bases and J shed 5 bases, with 13 bases lying between them. The CDR3 extends over 14 amino acids. CDR3 bases: TGTGCCAGCAGTGTCGAGCGCAGCGGAGATACGCAGTATTTT. It codes for CASSVERSGDTQYF.

The genes are TRBV7-7 and TRBJ2-3, with D perhaps matching TRBD2 (5 bases). Germline V gene lookup returns CDR1 SSHAT and CDR2 FNYEAQ (reference sequence). The V end lost 6 bases, the J end lost 0 bases, and 13 bases lay between the germline ends. This CDR3 spans 15 amino acids. The CDR3 DNA follows: TGTGCCAGCAGTCCAGTGGCGGGCAGCACAGATACGCAGTATTTT. Translation gives CASSPVAGSTDTQYF. Full variable domain (rest looked up from reference TRBV7-7 and TRBJ2-3): GAGVSQSPRYKVTKRGQDVTLRCDPISSHATLYWYQQALGQGPEFLTYFNYEAQPDKSGLPSDRFSAERPEGSISTLTIQRTEQRDSAMYRCASSPVAGSTDTQYFGPGTRLTVL.

The gene calls are TRBV2 and TRBJ1-1; a weak D match, TRBD1 (6 bases). Germline assignment: CDR1 SNHLY and CDR2 FYNNEI. Trimming left V 5 bases short and J 1 base short, with 14 bases between. The CDR3 runs 15 residues. This CDR3 is CASSFHRVGNTEAFF. The CDR3 DNA reads as TGTGCCAGCAGTTTCCACAGGGTTGGGAACACTGAAGCTTTCTTT.

The rearrangement uses TRBV7-2 and TRBJ2-6, with 11 bases identical to TRBD1. With 5 bases clipped from V and 1 base from J, the junction kept 4 bases outside the gene matches. Per the germline V gene, CDR1 is SGHTA and CDR2 is FQGNSA. The CDR3 runs 17 residues. The CDR3 DNA sequence: TGTGCCAGCAGCCCTGGACAGGGGGCGTCTGGGGCCAACGTCCTGACTTTC. This gives the protein CASSPGQGASGANVLTF.

This chain uses TRBV6-5 with TRBJ2-7; TRBD1 matches 11 bases. CDR1 is MNHEY, CDR2 SVGAGI, per germline. The trim removed 6 bases at V and 3 bases at J, leaving 7 bases unmatched. The CDR3 spans 15 residues. The CDR3 DNA follows: TGTGCCAGCAGGGACTTGGGACAGGGGGTCTACGAGCAGTACGTC. Its translation is CASRDLGQGVYEQYV.

In DNA, the CDR3 is TGCGCCAGCAGTGACGAGACTACCAATGAGCAGTTCTTC. Protein: CASSDETTNEQFF. V is TRBV10-1 and J is TRBJ2-1; TRBD2 might be the D (5 bases). Trimming pared 3 bases from V and 6 bases from J, leaving 9 bases between. The CDR3 is 13 residues long. Germline V gene data show CDR1 as WNHNN and CDR2 as SYGVQD (reference sequence).

This clone was recorded a few times. V and J are TRBV2 and TRBJ2-2; D may be TRBD1 (5 bases). This CDR3 is built from 14 residues. The V end lost 8 bases, the J end lost 4 bases, and 14 bases lay between the germline ends. Per germline, CDR1 SNHLY and CDR2 FYNNEI. CDR3 residues: CASVGWTSTGELFF. The CDR3 DNA reads as TGTGCCAGCGTAGGATGGACATCCACCGGGGAGCTGTTTTTT.

V usage is TRBV5-1 and J usage is TRBJ1-1; 8 bases match TRBD1. The germline CDR1 and CDR2 sequences are SGHRS and YFSETQ. The CDR3 has 16 amino acids. V shed 0 bases and J 1 base; nucleotides not matched to a gene: 5. In DNA, the CDR3 is TGCGCCAGCAGCTTGGGGCAGGGGGCCGCGAACACTGAAGCTTTCTTT. Protein product: CASSLGQGAANTEAFF.